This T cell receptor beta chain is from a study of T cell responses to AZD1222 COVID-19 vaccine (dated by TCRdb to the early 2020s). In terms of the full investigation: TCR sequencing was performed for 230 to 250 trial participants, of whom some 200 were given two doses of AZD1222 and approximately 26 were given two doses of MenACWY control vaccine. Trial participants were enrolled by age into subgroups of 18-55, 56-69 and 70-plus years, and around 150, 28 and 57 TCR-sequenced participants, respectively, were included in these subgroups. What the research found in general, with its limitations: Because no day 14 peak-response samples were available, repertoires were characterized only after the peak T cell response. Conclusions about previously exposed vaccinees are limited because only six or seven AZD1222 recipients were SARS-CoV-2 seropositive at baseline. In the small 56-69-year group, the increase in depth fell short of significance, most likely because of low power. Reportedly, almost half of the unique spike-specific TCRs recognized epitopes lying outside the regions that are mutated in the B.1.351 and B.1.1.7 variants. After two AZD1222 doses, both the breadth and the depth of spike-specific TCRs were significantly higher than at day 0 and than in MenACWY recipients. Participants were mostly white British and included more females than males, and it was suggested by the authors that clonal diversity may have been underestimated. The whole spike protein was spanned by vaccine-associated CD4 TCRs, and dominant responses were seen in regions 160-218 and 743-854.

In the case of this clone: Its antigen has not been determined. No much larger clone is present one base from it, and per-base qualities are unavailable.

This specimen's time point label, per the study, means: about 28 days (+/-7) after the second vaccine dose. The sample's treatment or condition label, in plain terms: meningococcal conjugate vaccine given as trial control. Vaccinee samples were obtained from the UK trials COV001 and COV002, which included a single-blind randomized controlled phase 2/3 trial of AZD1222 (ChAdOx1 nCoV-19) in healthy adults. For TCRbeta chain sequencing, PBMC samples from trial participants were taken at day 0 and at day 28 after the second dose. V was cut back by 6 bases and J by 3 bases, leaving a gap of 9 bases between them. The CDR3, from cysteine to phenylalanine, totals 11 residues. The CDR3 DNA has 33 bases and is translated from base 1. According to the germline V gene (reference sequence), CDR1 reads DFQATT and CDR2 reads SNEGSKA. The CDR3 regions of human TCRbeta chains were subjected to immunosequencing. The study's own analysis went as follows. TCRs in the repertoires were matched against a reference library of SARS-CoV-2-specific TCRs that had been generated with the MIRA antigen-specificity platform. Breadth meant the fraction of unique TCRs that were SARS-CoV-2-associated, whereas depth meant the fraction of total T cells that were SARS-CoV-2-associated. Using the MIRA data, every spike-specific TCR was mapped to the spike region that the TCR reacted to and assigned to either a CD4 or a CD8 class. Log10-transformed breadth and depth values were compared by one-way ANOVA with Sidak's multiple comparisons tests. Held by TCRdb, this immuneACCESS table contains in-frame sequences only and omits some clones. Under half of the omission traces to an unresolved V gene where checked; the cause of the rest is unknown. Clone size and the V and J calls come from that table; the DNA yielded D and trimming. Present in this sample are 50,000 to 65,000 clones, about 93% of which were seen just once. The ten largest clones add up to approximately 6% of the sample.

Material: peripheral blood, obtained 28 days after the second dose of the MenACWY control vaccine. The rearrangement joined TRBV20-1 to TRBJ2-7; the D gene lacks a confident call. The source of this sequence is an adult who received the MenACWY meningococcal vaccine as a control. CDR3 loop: CSAAILYEQYF. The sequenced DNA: TGCAGTGCCGCAATTCTCTACGAGCAGTACTTC.